The 22 T cell receptor beta chains reported below all come from one sample, sequenced in a study of T cell changes during pregnancy in multiple sclerosis. The method was immunoSEQ multiplex PCR; TCRdb's version includes in-frame clones alone and lacks a portion of them. There are 78,000 or so clones in the sample; around 92% occur only once, and 2.6% lies in the top ten. Sample: peripheral blood, taken before pregnancy. The receptors were gathered from a female donor with multiple sclerosis, enrolled in a pregnancy study.

The V call is TRBV5-1, the J call TRBJ2-7; a weak D match, TRBD2 (5 bases). CDR1 is SGHRS and CDR2 is YFSETQ in the germline V gene. V gave up 0 bases and J gave up 6 bases, with 13 bases separating them. CDR3 length: 14 residues. Here the CDR3 DNA reads TGCGCCAGCAGCTTGGCAGAGGGTTTAAGCGAGCAGTACTTC. This gives the protein CASSLAEGLSEQYF.

The chain couples TRBV5-1 to TRBJ1-3; D remains ambiguous. Germline V lookup: CDR1 SGHRS, CDR2 YFSETQ. Trimming took off 5 bases at V and 2 bases at J, with 14 bases between the two ends. There are 15 residues in the CDR3. For the CDR3, the DNA is TGCGCCAGCAGGGCTGCGGATACCGCTGGAAACACCATATATTTT. Its protein product is CASRAADTAGNTIYF. The full variable domain, in which reference TRBV5-1 and TRBJ1-3 provide the parts outside the CDR3, is KAGVTQTPRYLIKTRGQQVTLSCSPISGHRSVSWYQQTPGQGLQFLFEYFSETQRNKGNFPGRFSGRQFSNSRSEMNVSTLELGDSALYLCASRAADTAGNTIYFGEGSWLTVV.

Only a few counts were recorded for this clone. V is TRBV27 and J is TRBJ2-7; 7 bases are a match to TRBD1. The V segment lost 4 bases and the J segment 5 bases; nucleotides outside the gene matches: 14. The germline V gene encodes CDR1 MNHEY and CDR2 SMNVEV (reference sequence). The CDR3 is 16 residues long. The CDR3 DNA is TGTGCCAGCAGTTCCCCCCTTCGACAGGGCTCTCACGAGCAGTACTTC. This gives the protein CASSSPLRQGSHEQYF.

V usage is TRBV4-1 and J usage is TRBJ1-2; 8 bases match TRBD1. CDR1 and CDR2 from the germline V gene are MGHRA and YSYEKL. Losses at the gene ends were 3 bases for V and 3 bases for J; bases not matched to a gene: 6. The CDR3 loop spans 15 amino acids. In DNA, the CDR3 is TGCGCCAGCAGCCACCTGGACAGGGCGGACTATGGCTACACCTTC. As protein: CASSHLDRADYGYTF.

The chain recombines TRBV11-1 with TRBJ2-5; D is ambiguous. The CDR3 runs to 13 residues. Trimming pared 5 bases from V and 0 bases from J, leaving 7 bases between. Germline V gives CDR1 SGHAT, CDR2 FQDESV (reference sequence). CDR3 coding DNA: TGTGCCAGCAGCCCCCGAGACCAAGAGACCCAGTACTTC. It codes for CASSPRDQETQYF.

The V gene is TRBV19, the J gene TRBJ1-1, with D perhaps matching TRBD1 (6 bases). The CDR3 extends over 14 amino acids. V was shortened by 6 bases and J by 1 base, with 12 bases between the two germline ends. CDR1 is LNHDA and CDR2 is SQIVND in the germline V gene (reference sequence). The CDR3, as DNA: TGTGCCAGTAGCAACAGGGCCAGGAACACTGAAGCTTTCTTT. Translation gives CASSNRARNTEAFF.

The rearrangement joins TRBV28 to TRBJ1-1; 10 bases align to TRBD1. V was clipped by 5 bases and J by 4 bases; unmatched bases: 7. Germline V gene data show CDR1 as MDHEN and CDR2 as SYDVKM. The CDR3 covers 15 residues. DNA for the CDR3: TGTGCCAGCAGTATACTGGGACAGGGGACCACTGAAGCTTTCTTT. Protein sequence: CASSILGQGTTEAFF.

CDR3 DNA: TGTGCCAGCAGCGTAATGGGACAGGGAGGCCGGAACGAGCAGTACTTC. It is translated as CASSVMGQGGRNEQYF. J is TRBJ2-7 and V is TRBV9, with 9 bases matching TRBD1. With V trimmed by 1 base and J by 5 bases, 10 bases remained unmatched. CDR3 length: 16 residues. Looked up from germline, CDR1 is SGDLS and CDR2 is YYNGEE.

The chain employs TRBV6-5 and TRBJ1-2; a possible D gene is TRBD1 (5 bases). Looked up from germline, CDR1 is MNHEY and CDR2 is SVGAGI. The CDR3 has 15 amino acids. V lost 4 bases and J 1 base, leaving 13 bases between the germline ends. For the CDR3, the DNA is TGTGCCAGCAGTTTCAGCATGACAGTTAACTATGGCTACACCTTC. As protein: CASSFSMTVNYGYTF.

This clone was seen a few times. The V gene is TRBV11-3, the J gene TRBJ2-2, with D unclear. The ends were cut back, 8 bases at V and 0 bases at J, with 7 bases in the middle. Per the germline V gene, CDR1 is SGHNT and CDR2 is YENEEA. CDR3 length: 13 residues. CDR3 sequence: CASGPANTGELFF. The CDR3 bases are TGTGCCAGCGGGCCAGCGAACACCGGGGAGCTGTTTTTT.

The chain carries TRBV28 and TRBJ2-7, with 11 nucleotides matching TRBD1. Germline CDR1 is MDHEN and CDR2 is SYDVKM. Trimming took 5 bases from V and 3 from J; bases not matched to a gene: 6. This CDR3 comprises 15 residues. The CDR3 DNA reads TGTGCCAGCAGTCCCTGGACAGGGGGCAGCTACGAGCAGTACTTC. Translation: CASSPWTGGSYEQYF. The full variable domain, with the rest looked up from reference TRBV28 and TRBJ2-7, is DVKVTQSSRYLVKRTGEKVFLECVQDMDHENMFWYRQDPGLGLRLIYFSYDVKMKEKGDIPEGYSVSREKKERFSLILESASTNQTSMYLCASSPWTGGSYEQYFGPGTRLTVT.

The V and J genes are TRBV9 and TRBJ2-5; D is perhaps TRBD2 (5 bases). The CDR3 runs to 15 residues. Germline-derived CDR1 and CDR2 are SGDLS and YYNGEE. V lost 0 bases, J lost 1 base, and 10 bases lay in between. The CDR3 DNA follows: TGTGCCAGCAGCGTAGGGGAGCGTGCCCAAGAGACCCAGTACTTC. Translation gives CASSVGERAQETQYF.

This clone was recorded once. The chain links TRBV28 to TRBJ2-1, with 9 nucleotides matching TRBD1. The CDR3 is 12 residues long. Germline trimming cut 10 bases from V and 9 bases from J; bases unmatched to any gene: 7. Germline CDR1 and CDR2: MDHEN and SYDVKM. The CDR3 sequence: CATTTGGGEQFF. The CDR3 region has the DNA TGTGCCACCACAACAGGGGGCGGTGAGCAGTTCTTC. The whole variable domain, filled in from reference TRBV28 and TRBJ2-1, reads DVKVTQSSRYLVKRTGEKVFLECVQDMDHENMFWYRQDPGLGLRLIYFSYDVKMKEKGDIPEGYSVSREKKERFSLILESASTNQTSMYLCATTTGGGEQFFGPGTRLTVL.

As for this clone: A read error may produce the germline difference seen at one junction end. The rearrangement links TRBV7-7 to TRBJ2-5; 11 positions agree with TRBD2. CDR1 SSHAT and CDR2 FNYEAQ come from the germline V gene (reference sequence). CDR3 length: 16 amino acids. The CDR3 sequence: CASSPRLAGKGETQYF. Written as DNA, the CDR3 is TGTGCTAGCAGCCCCCGACTAGCGGGAAAGGGGGAGACCCAGTACTTC.

This sequence joins TRBV2 and TRBJ2-4; D might be TRBD1 (5 bases). This CDR3 comprises 11 residues. Between the trimmed V and J ends, which lost 8 bases and 10 bases, there was a span of 12 bases. Germline CDR1 and CDR2: SNHLY and FYNNEI. CDR3 loop: CASGWGAIQYF. The CDR3 DNA sequence: TGTGCCAGCGGTTGGGGCGCGATTCAGTACTTC.

This chain links TRBV25-1 with TRBJ2-1; 10 nucleotides agree with TRBD2. Trimming at V came to 3 bases and at J to 6 bases, leaving 5 bases not matched to a gene. Germline assignment: CDR1 MGHDK and CDR2 SYGVNS. There are 15 residues in the CDR3. The CDR3: CASSDGLAEINEQFF. DNA of the CDR3: TGTGCCAGCAGTGATGGACTAGCGGAGATCAATGAGCAGTTCTTC.

A few counts support this clone. The chain joins TRBV13 to TRBJ2-7; 9 bases map to TRBD2. Germline CDR1 PRHDT, CDR2 FYEKMQ (reference sequence). Unmatched junction bases numbered 6, after V lost 2 bases and J lost 4 bases. The CDR3 loop spans 15 amino acids. CDR3 DNA: TGTGCCAGCAGCTTATGGGGGGGACTAGCTTACGAGCAGTACTTC. Amino acid sequence: CASSLWGGLAYEQYF. Full variable domain (remainder filled in from reference TRBV13 and TRBJ2-7): AAGVIQSPRHLIKEKRETATLKCYPIPRHDTVYWYQQGPGQDPQFLISFYEKMQSDKGSIPDRFSAQQFSDYHSELNMSSLELGDSALYFCASSLWGGLAYEQYFGPGTRLTVT.

J is TRBJ2-5 and V is TRBV19; tentatively, D is TRBD2 (6 bases). This CDR3 has 14 residues. V shed 3 bases and J shed 4 bases, with 12 bases lying between them. Germline CDR1 and CDR2: LNHDA and SQIVND (reference sequence). In nucleotides, the CDR3 is TGTGCCAGTAGTATTTTCGGGGGTACAGAGACCCAGTACTTC. Its protein product is CASSIFGGTETQYF.

The genes are TRBV19 and TRBJ2-4, with TRBD1 matching 7 bases. With V trimmed by 3 bases and J by 2 bases, 13 bases remained unmatched. CDR1 is LNHDA and CDR2 is SQIVND in the germline V gene (reference sequence). CDR3 length: 18 amino acids. CDR3 sequence: CASSIPLRQGWSKNIQYF. As DNA, the CDR3 is TGTGCCAGTAGTATTCCTCTTCGACAGGGCTGGTCCAAAAACATTCAGTACTTC.

The chain recombines TRBV29-1 with TRBJ2-7, with 10 bases lining up with TRBD1. This CDR3 contains 12 residues. V gave up 5 bases and J gave up 3 bases; unmatched junction bases: 1. Looked up from germline, CDR1 is SQVTM and CDR2 is ANQGSEA. The CDR3 region is CSVRTGGYEQYF. In DNA form, the CDR3 reads TGCAGCGTTAGGACAGGGGGCTACGAGCAGTACTTC.

This clone was seen once. The chain has TRBV13 and TRBJ1-4; TRBD1 aligns across 10 bases. Germline lookup yields CDR1 PRHDT and CDR2 FYEKMQ (reference sequence). V gave up 6 bases and J gave up 8 bases; unmatched junction bases: 6. This CDR3 has 14 residues. CDR3 nucleotide sequence: TGTGCCAGCAGAGCGGGACAGGGGCGCGAAAAACTGTTTTTT. It translates to CASRAGQGREKLFF.

The rearrangement uses TRBV6-1 and TRBJ2-7, with D possibly TRBD2 on 6 matching bases. The CDR3 sequence is 12 residues long. Germline CDR1 is MNHNS and CDR2 is SASEGT. Trimming removed 5 bases from V and 9 bases from J, with 14 bases in between. The CDR3 DNA follows: TGTGCCAGCAGTCCCCCGGGGCGGGGGCAGTACTTC. Protein: CASSPPGRGQYF.